A few counts support the clone carrying this T cell receptor (beta chain). Its antigen remains unidentified. Deletions cut 5 bases from V and 7 bases from J, with 17 bases between. Germline V gene sequence: CDR1 SGHTA, CDR2 FQGTGA. The CDR3 is made up of 14 amino acids. The study reverse transcribed the entire isolated RNA, so it sequenced expressed TCRB transcripts. Only in-frame clones appear in the TCRdb table, and some are missing; sequencing was by immunoSEQ multiplex PCR. The data contain 620,000 or so clones, about 14% of them seen just once; the ten biggest clones take up about 0.097%. The record originates from a study of beta chain features in type 1 diabetes. Post-sort purity exceeded 95% for all sorted populations. Regarding the study as a whole: Comparison showed that naive, central memory and Treg TCRB repertoires appeared more similar among patients than among healthy donors. More deletions and fewer insertions at VDJ junctions were seen in type 1 diabetes patients.

Sequencing input: naive CD4+ T cells from blood. V is TRBV7-3 and J is TRBJ2-5; TRBD1 is a possible D gene (6 bases). The TCR sequence derives from a man younger than 30 in good health. The CDR3 here is CASSAQGDKMTQYF. The CDR3 DNA sequence: TGTGCCAGCAGCGCACAGGGAGATAAGATGACCCAGTACTTC.